One sample yielded the 11 T cell receptor beta chains listed below, sequenced in a study of cytomegalovirus exposure and HLA in healthy donors. The PCR used 60 Vbeta and 13 Jbeta primers. Repertoires were generated with immunoSEQ multiplex PCR, while TCRdb's copy carries only in-frame clones and drops some. The sample carries around 88,000 clones, more than 60% recorded once. The sequenced sample was PBMCs. The receptors derive from a man in his forties or fifties in good health and CMV-seropositive.

The chain employs TRBV4-2 and TRBJ1-1, with D perhaps TRBD1 (5 bases). V was shortened by 5 bases and J by 0 bases, with 13 bases between the two germline ends. Germline V lookup: CDR1 LGHNA, CDR2 YNFKEQ. The CDR3 spans 15 residues. This CDR3 is CASSEPQDMNTEAFF. In nucleotides, the CDR3 is TGTGCCAGCAGCGAACCACAGGATATGAACACTGAAGCTTTCTTT.

The CDR3 sequence is CASSQRRSGQTGRAAGTGELFF. The CDR3 nucleotides read TGTGCCAGCAGCCAAAGAAGATCAGGGCAGACGGGCAGGGCGGCCGGCACCGGGGAGCTGTTTTTT. The rearrangement joins TRBV4-2 to TRBJ2-2; tentative D call: TRBD1 (5 bases). Deletions cut 2 bases from V and 4 bases from J, with 32 bases between. In germline, CDR1 is LGHNA, CDR2 YNFKEQ. The CDR3 has 22 residues.

The chain carries TRBV4-1 and TRBJ1-5; D unclear. The CDR3 has 14 residues. CDR1 is MGHRA and CDR2 is YSYEKL in the germline V gene. V lost 5 bases, J lost 3 bases, and 11 bases lay in between. DNA for the CDR3: TGCGCCAGCAGCTACACAGTGGACAATCAGCCCCAGCATTTT. As protein: CASSYTVDNQPQHF.

The chain is built from TRBV10-3 and TRBJ2-1; 11 bases agree with TRBD2. This CDR3 is built from 16 residues. Trimming took 0 bases from V and 4 from J; bases not matched to a gene: 2. Looked up from germline, CDR1 is ENHRY and CDR2 is SYGVKD. The CDR3 DNA is TGTGCCATCAGTGAGTCTAGCGGGGGGGCTTACAATGAGCAGTTCTTC. This gives the protein CAISESSGGAYNEQFF.

The chain combines TRBV5-1 with TRBJ1-1; the match to TRBD1 covers 9 bases. The ends lost 7 bases at V and 4 bases at J; junction bases unmatched: 8. Germline CDR1 SGHRS, CDR2 YFSETQ. The CDR3 totals 14 residues. CDR3: CASCHATGGTEAFF. The DNA of the CDR3 is TGCGCCAGCTGTCATGCGACAGGGGGCACTGAAGCTTTCTTT.

CDR3 residues: CASSLSYAGMGKTQYF. CDR3 DNA: TGTGCCAGCAGTTTATCGTACGCAGGGATGGGTAAGACCCAGTACTTC. The chain combines TRBV27 with TRBJ2-5; D is perhaps TRBD1 (5 bases). CDR3 size: 16 residues. CDR1 is MNHEY and CDR2 is SMNVEV in the germline V gene (reference sequence). With 0 bases removed from V and 6 bases from J, the gap between germline ends came to 17 bases.

The chain recombines TRBV29-1 with TRBJ1-2; 7 bases match TRBD1. Germline V gives CDR1 SQVTM, CDR2 ANQGSEA. V lost 4 bases and J lost 3; bases outside the gene matches: 2. The CDR3 runs to 12 residues. The CDR3 spells CSVAGTDYGYTF. Written as DNA, the CDR3 is TGCAGCGTTGCAGGGACAGACTATGGCTACACCTTC.

This chain joins TRBV6-1 and TRBJ2-7, with D possibly TRBD1 on 7 matching bases. Germline lookup yields CDR1 MNHNS and CDR2 SASEGT. Trimming shortened V by 3 bases and J by 2 bases, and 11 bases separated the two germline ends. The CDR3 sequence is 14 residues long. The CDR3 protein is CASSEDRTTYEQYF. In DNA form, the CDR3 reads TGTGCCAGCAGTGAGGACAGGACTACCTACGAGCAGTACTTC.

The rearrangement links TRBV5-1 to TRBJ2-7, with 10 bases matching TRBD1. The CDR3 sequence is 14 residues long. Germline CDR1 and CDR2: SGHRS and YFSETQ. J gave up 3 bases and V 2 bases, and 2 bases lay outside the gene matches. The CDR3 DNA reads as TGCGCCAGCAGCTTCGGGACAGGGGACTACGAGCAGTACTTC. Amino acid sequence: CASSFGTGDYEQYF.

This rearrangement joins TRBV6-5 to TRBJ1-1; no firm D call. Germline CDR1 reads MNHEY; CDR2 reads SVGAGI. This CDR3 contains 14 residues. V was clipped by 0 bases and J by 7 bases, with 12 bases between them. In DNA form, the CDR3 reads TGTGCCAGCAGTTACTCGAAAACCAGGCGTGAAGCTTTCTTT. This translates into CASSYSKTRREAFF.

This clone has a handful of counts. This chain connects TRBV6-5 to TRBJ2-3; D not resolved. This CDR3 contains 12 residues. The germline V and J ends were trimmed by 7 bases and 0 bases, with 5 bases remaining between them. The V gene's germline CDR1 is MNHEY and CDR2 SVGAGI. The CDR3 sequence is CASTASTDTQYF. For the CDR3, the DNA is TGTGCCAGCACAGCGAGCACAGATACGCAGTATTTT.